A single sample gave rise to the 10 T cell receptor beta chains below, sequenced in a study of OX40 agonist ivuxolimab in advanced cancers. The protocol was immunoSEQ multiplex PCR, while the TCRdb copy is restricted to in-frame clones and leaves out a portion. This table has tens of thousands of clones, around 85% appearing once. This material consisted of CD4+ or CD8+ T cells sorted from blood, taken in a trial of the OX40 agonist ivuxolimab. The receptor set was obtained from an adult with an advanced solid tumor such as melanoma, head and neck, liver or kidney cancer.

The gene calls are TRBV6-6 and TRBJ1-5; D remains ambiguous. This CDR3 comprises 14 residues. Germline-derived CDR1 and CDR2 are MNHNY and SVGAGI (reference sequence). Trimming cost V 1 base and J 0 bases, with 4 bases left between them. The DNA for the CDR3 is TGTGCCAGCAGTTACTTAGGTAGCAATCAGCCCCAGCATTTT. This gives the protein CASSYLGSNQPQHF.

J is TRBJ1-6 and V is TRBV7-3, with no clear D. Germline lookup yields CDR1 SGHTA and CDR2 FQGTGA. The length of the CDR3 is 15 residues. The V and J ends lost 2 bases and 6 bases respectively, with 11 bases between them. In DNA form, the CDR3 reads TGTGCCAGCAGCTTAGTGGGAAGCGGTAATTCACCCCTCCACTTT. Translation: CASSLVGSGNSPLHF. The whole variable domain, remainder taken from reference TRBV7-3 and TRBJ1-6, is GAGVSQTPSNKVTEKGKYVELRCDPISGHTALYWYRQSLGQGPEFLIYFQGTGAADDSGLPNDRFFAVRPEGSVSTLKIQRTERGDSAVYLCASSLVGSGNSPLHFGNGTRLTVT.

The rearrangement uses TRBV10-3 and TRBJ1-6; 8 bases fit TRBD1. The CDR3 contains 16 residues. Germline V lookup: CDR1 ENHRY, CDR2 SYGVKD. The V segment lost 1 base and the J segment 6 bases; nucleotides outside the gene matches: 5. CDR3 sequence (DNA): TGTGCCATCAGTGAGTTATCCGACAGGGGTAATTCACCCCTCCACTTT. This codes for CAISELSDRGNSPLHF.

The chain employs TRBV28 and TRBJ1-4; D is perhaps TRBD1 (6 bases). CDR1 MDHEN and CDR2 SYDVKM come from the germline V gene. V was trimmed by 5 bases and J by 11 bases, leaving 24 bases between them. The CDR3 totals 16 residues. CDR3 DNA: TGTGCCAGCAGTCAGGACAGAGCGGTCGGGTGGAACAAACTGTTTTTT. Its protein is CASSQDRAVGWNKLFF.

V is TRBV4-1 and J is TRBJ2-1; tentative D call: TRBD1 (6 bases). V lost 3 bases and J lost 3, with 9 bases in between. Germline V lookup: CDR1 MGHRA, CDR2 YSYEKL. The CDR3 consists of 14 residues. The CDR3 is CASSQGALYNEQFF. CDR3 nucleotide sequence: TGCGCCAGCAGCCAGGGGGCCCTCTACAATGAGCAGTTCTTC.

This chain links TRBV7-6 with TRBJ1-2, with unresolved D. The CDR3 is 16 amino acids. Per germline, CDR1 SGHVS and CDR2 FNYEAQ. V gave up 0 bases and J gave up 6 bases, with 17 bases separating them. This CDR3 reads CASSLAIGDPEDGYTF. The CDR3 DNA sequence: TGTGCCAGCAGCTTAGCGATCGGTGACCCCGAGGATGGCTACACCTTC.

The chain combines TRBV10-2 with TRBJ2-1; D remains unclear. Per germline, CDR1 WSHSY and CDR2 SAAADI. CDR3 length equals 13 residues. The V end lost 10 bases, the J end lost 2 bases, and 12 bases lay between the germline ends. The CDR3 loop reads CAIKLETYNEQFF. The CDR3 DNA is TGCGCCATCAAACTCGAGACCTACAATGAGCAGTTCTTC.

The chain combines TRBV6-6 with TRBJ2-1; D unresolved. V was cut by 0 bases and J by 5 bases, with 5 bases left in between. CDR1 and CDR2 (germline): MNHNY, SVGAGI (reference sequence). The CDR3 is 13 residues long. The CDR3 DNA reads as TGTGCCAGCAGTTACTCGGCAAACAATGAGCAGTTCTTC. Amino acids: CASSYSANNEQFF.

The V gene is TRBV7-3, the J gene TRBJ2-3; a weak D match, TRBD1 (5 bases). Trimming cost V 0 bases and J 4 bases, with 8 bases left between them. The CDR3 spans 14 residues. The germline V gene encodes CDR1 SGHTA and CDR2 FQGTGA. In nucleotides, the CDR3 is TGTGCCAGCAGCTTAACGAACAGGCCAGATACGCAGTATTTT. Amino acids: CASSLTNRPDTQYF. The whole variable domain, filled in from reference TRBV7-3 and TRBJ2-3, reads GAGVSQTPSNKVTEKGKYVELRCDPISGHTALYWYRQSLGQGPEFLIYFQGTGAADDSGLPNDRFFAVRPEGSVSTLKIQRTERGDSAVYLCASSLTNRPDTQYFGPGTRLTVL.

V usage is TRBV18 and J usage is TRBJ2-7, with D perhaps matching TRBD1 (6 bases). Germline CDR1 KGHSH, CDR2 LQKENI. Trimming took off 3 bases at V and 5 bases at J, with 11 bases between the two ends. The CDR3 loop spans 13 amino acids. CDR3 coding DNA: TGTGCCAGCTCACCTACCCGGGACAACGAGCAGTACGTC. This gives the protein CASSPTRDNEQYV.